Detailed here is one T cell receptor (beta chain). The data were obtained in a study of T cell changes during pregnancy in multiple sclerosis. Method: immunoSEQ multiplex PCR; TCRdb's copy keeps in-frame clones and lacks some. Of approximately 44,000 clones in the sample, more than 85% were seen once. The starting material was CD4+ T cells from peripheral blood mononuclear cells, obtained in the second trimester of pregnancy. This TCR derives from a female donor in good health, enrolled as a control in a pregnancy study.

The CDR3: CASSLSTRGNTEAFF. CDR3 in DNA: TGCGCCAGCAGCTTGTCCACAAGAGGGAACACTGAAGCTTTCTTT. The chain has TRBV5-1 and TRBJ1-1; D ambiguous. The V end lost 1 base, the J end lost 1 base, and 11 bases lay between the germline ends. Germline CDR1 SGHRS, CDR2 YFSETQ. There are 15 residues in the CDR3.